These 8 T cell receptor beta chains were all obtained from the same sample, sequenced in a study of technical replicates of blood from several donors. The method was immunoSEQ multiplex PCR; TCRdb's version includes in-frame clones alone and lacks a portion of them. The repertoire consists of tens of thousands of clones, with 92% occurring once and the leading ten covering 0.42%. Sequencing was carried out using T cells isolated from PBMCs. The receptors shown here come from a human donor in good health.

This chain links TRBV18 with TRBJ1-2; 8 nucleotides line up with TRBD1. Germline assignment: CDR1 KGHSH and CDR2 LQKENI. J gave up 9 bases and V 6 bases, and 9 bases lay outside the gene matches. CDR3 length: 13 residues. CDR3 sequence reads: CASSPTGEVRYTF. DNA of the CDR3: TGTGCCAGCTCCCCGACAGGGGAGGTTCGCTACACCTTC.

This sequence joins TRBV19 and TRBJ2-1; 13 bases match TRBD2. J gave up 7 bases and V 7 bases, and 7 bases lay outside the gene matches. The CDR3 covers 15 residues. Germline values: CDR1 LNHDA, CDR2 SQIVND (reference sequence). CDR3 sequence reads: CASTPTSGRMNEQFF. CDR3 nucleotide sequence: TGTGCCAGTACCCCGACTAGCGGGAGGATGAATGAGCAGTTCTTC.

This clone was counted once. This CDR3 is CASSLSQGMNTEAFF. The CDR3 DNA reads as TGTGCCAGCAGCTTATCACAGGGGATGAACACTGAAGCTTTCTTT. The chain is built from TRBV11-3 and TRBJ1-1, with 7 bases fitting TRBD1. Germline-derived CDR1 and CDR2 are SGHNT and YENEEA. V lost 2 bases, J lost 0 bases, and 3 bases stayed unmatched. CDR3 length: 15 amino acids.

CDR3 sequence (DNA): TGTGCCAGCAGTCCTGACGGGGGGGCAAGCTATGGCTACACCTTC. This codes for CASSPDGGASYGYTF. This chain connects TRBV6-5 to TRBJ1-2, with a weak D call TRBD1 (6 bases). The CDR3 length is 15 residues. CDR1 MNHEY and CDR2 SVGAGI come from the germline V gene. Trimming left V 5 bases short and J 4 bases short, with 17 bases between.

The J gene is TRBJ2-7, the V gene TRBV30; TRBD2 aligns across 7 bases. The CDR3 contains 14 residues. The germline V gene encodes CDR1 GTSNPN and CDR2 SVGIG (reference sequence). Germline trimming cut 5 bases from V and 2 bases from J; bases unmatched to any gene: 9. CDR3 loop: CAWGSGGLAYEQYF. The DNA for the CDR3 is TGTGCCTGGGGGTCGGGGGGTTTGGCCTACGAGCAGTACTTC.

The V and J genes are TRBV11-2 and TRBJ2-4; 9 bases map to TRBD2. Germline CDR1 reads SGHAT; CDR2 reads FQNNGV. The trim removed 1 base at V and 7 bases at J, leaving 11 bases unmatched. CDR3 size: 17 residues. The CDR3 here is CASSLGGSGSDWNIQYF. The CDR3 DNA reads as TGTGCCAGCAGCTTAGGGGGTAGCGGGAGTGATTGGAACATTCAGTACTTC.

The chain carries TRBV19 and TRBJ2-1; D might be TRBD1 (6 bases). The germline gives CDR1 LNHDA, CDR2 SQIVND (reference sequence). The germline V and J ends were trimmed by 10 bases and 0 bases, with 10 bases remaining between them. This CDR3 contains 13 residues. The CDR3 reads CATRGSSYNEQFF. The CDR3 DNA is TGTGCCACCAGGGGTAGCTCCTACAATGAGCAGTTCTTC.

This chain joins TRBV5-1 and TRBJ2-7; weak D call: TRBD2 (6 bases). Germline V lookup: CDR1 SGHRS, CDR2 YFSETQ. The CDR3 is 15 amino acids. The ends were cut back, 1 base at V and 3 bases at J, with 14 bases in the middle. The CDR3 spells CASSLSAGRSYEQYF. The CDR3 DNA is TGCGCCAGCAGCTTGTCGGCGGGGAGAAGCTACGAGCAGTACTTC.